This is a list of T cell receptor beta chains from one sample in a study of T cell responses to AZD1222 COVID-19 vaccine. Measured with immunoSEQ multiplex PCR; TCRdb has only the in-frame clones, and not every one. Of 130,000 to 150,000 clones listed, about 90% were seen once; the top ten hold 1.5% to 2%. Sequencing used peripheral blood, obtained on day 0 of AZD1222 vaccination. The receptors shown here come from an adult in good health. CDR3s include the opening cysteine and the closing phenylalanine or tryptophan. Fields, in order: clone size, J gene, D gene, V gene, CDR3 DNA, CDR3 protein. D genes are given only for firm matches. Some rows mark clone size as missing; the rest say once, few, many or name a class of expanded clone.

- | TRBJ1-1 | - | TRBV4-3 | TGCGCCAGCAGCCAAGAAGGGGCAGGGGATTTGTTCACTGAAGCTTTCTTT | CASSQEGAGDLFTEAFF
once | TRBJ1-1 | TRBD1 | TRBV4-1 | TGCGCCAGCAGCCAAGATCCGCCGGGACAGGGTTGGTATGGCACTGAAGCTTTCTTT | CASSQDPPGQGWYGTEAFF
- | TRBJ2-7 | TRBD1 | TRBV27 | TGTGCCAGCAGCCCCGGACAGGGGGACGAGCAGTACTTC | CASSPGQGDEQYF
- | TRBJ1-2 | - | TRBV30 | TGTGCCTGGAGTGTATTTCTGATTAACTATGGCTACACCTTC | CAWSVFLINYGYTF
- | TRBJ2-3 | - | TRBV6-4 | TGTGCCAGCAGTGACAGGGGAGAGACAGATACGCAGTATTTT | CASSDRGETDTQYF
once | TRBJ2-3 | TRBD2 | TRBV4-2 | TGTGCCAGCAGCCAAGGTTCGGCGGCAGCGGGGGAAGAAGATACGCAGTATTTT | CASSQGSAAAGEEDTQYF
few | TRBJ1-2 | - | TRBV28 | TGTGCCAGCAGTCCCCCTCCGGGCTCCGGAGGGCAAGGCTACACCTTC | CASSPPPGSGGQGYTF
- | TRBJ1-5 | TRBD1 | TRBV7-2 | TGTGCCAGCAGTACCCGGGACAGGGGAAATCAGCCCCAGCATTTT | CASSTRDRGNQPQHF
- | TRBJ1-1 | - | TRBV7-3 | TGTGCCAGCAGCCAACACCGGAACACTGAAGCTTTCTTT | CASSQHRNTEAFF
- | TRBJ2-1 | TRBD2 | TRBV28 | TGTGCCAGCAGCAAAACGCGGGGGGGTAGGAATGAGCAGTTCTTC | CASSKTRGGRNEQFF
- | TRBJ2-3 | TRBD2 | TRBV5-1 | TGCGCCAGCAGCGCCGGGACTAGCGGGCGGCGGACGCAGTATTTT | CASSAGTSGRRTQYF
- | TRBJ1-1 | TRBD1 | TRBV18 | TGTGCCAGCTCAGTCGGGACAGGGGGTACTGAAGCTTTCTTT | CASSVGTGGTEAFF
- | TRBJ2-3 | TRBD2 | TRBV18 | TGTGCCAGCTCGCGGACTAGTGACACAGATACGCAGTATTTT | CASSRTSDTDTQYF
- | TRBJ1-1 | - | TRBV7-2 | TGTGCCAGCAGCTTAAGGGGACAGAACACTGAAGCTTTCTTT | CASSLRGQNTEAFF
- | TRBJ2-5 | TRBD2 | TRBV27 | TGTGCCAGCAGTGCTAGCGGGGGGGCCTGGGAGACCCAGTACTTC | CASSASGGAWETQYF
- | TRBJ1-2 | TRBD1 | TRBV6-2/TRBV6-3 | TGTGCCAGCAGCCTAGTTGGGACAGGATTTAACTATGGCTACACCTTC | CASSLVGTGFNYGYTF
- | TRBJ1-2 | TRBD1 | TRBV5-1 | TGCGCCAGCAGCCGCCGACAGGGAGCTAACTATGGCTACACCTTC | CASSRRQGANYGYTF
- | TRBJ1-4 | - | TRBV7-3 | TGTGCCAGCAGCTTAACGGGCGCGCGCGATGAAAAACTGTTTTTT | CASSLTGARDEKLFF
- | TRBJ1-1 | - | TRBV9 | TGTGCCAGCAGCGTACAGACACTGAACACTGAAGCTTTCTTT | CASSVQTLNTEAFF
- | TRBJ1-1 | - | TRBV21-1 | TGTGCCAGCAGCGCACGAATCCGGGACGGTAAGAACACTGAAGCTTTCTTT | CASSARIRDGKNTEAFF
- | TRBJ1-4 | - | TRBV4-3 | TGCGCCAGCAGCCTACTATTGAGGGCTAATGAAAAACTGTTTTTT | CASSLLLRANEKLFF
- | TRBJ2-5 | - | TRBV5-4 | TGTGCCAGCAGCGGCCGGGAGTCAGGCGGTGAGACCCAGTACTTC | CASSGRESGGETQYF
- | TRBJ1-1 | - | TRBV3-1/TRBV3-2 | TGTGCCAGCAGCTCGGACAGCGAAATGAACACTGAAGCTTTCTTT | CASSSDSEMNTEAFF
- | TRBJ1-1 | TRBD1 | TRBV18 | TGTGCCAGCGGCTCGGACAGGGAAAACACTGAAGCTTTCTTT | CASGSDRENTEAFF
- | TRBJ2-1 | TRBD2 | TRBV19 | TGTGCCAGTAGTAAATACCTGACTAGCGGGGGGCGGGATGAGCAGTTCTTC | CASSKYLTSGGRDEQFF
- | TRBJ2-3 | TRBD1 | TRBV7-3 | TGTGCCAGCAGCTTATATGGGACAGGTGGTCCAGATACGCAGTATTTT | CASSLYGTGGPDTQYF
- | TRBJ2-6 | - | TRBV28 | TGTGCCAGCACTGACTCTGGGGCCAACGTCCTGACTTTC | CASTDSGANVLTF
- | TRBJ1-5 | - | TRBV18 | TGTGCCAGCTCACCAGGGGGGCGTAGCAATCAGCCCCAGCATTTT | CASSPGGRSNQPQHF
once | TRBJ1-6 | TRBD1 | TRBV29-1 | TGCAGCGTGGCCGGGACAGGGTATAATTCACCCCTCCACTTT | CSVAGTGYNSPLHF
- | TRBJ2-5 | - | TRBV6-5 | TGTGCCAGCATCCCCCCGGGGCTAGCGGAGACCCAGTACTTC | CASIPPGLAETQYF
once | TRBJ1-5 | - | TRBV5-1 | TGCGCCAGCAGCTTTGGTGGAGGAGCCAATCAGCCCCAGCATTTT | CASSFGGGANQPQHF
- | TRBJ1-4 | - | TRBV5-6 | TGTGCCAGCAGCTCCCGACTAAGTGAAAAACTGTTTTTT | CASSSRLSEKLFF
- | TRBJ1-5 | TRBD1 | TRBV6-5 | TGTGCCAGCAGCCGGGACAGGGTGAATCAGCCCCAGCATTTT | CASSRDRVNQPQHF
few | TRBJ1-1 | TRBD1 | TRBV6-2/TRBV6-3 | TGTGCCAGCAGCCGACCCACGGGGACAGGGGCTACTGAAGCTTTCTTT | CASSRPTGTGATEAFF
- | TRBJ1-2 | - | TRBV19 | TGTGCCAGTAGTATAACCGGTTTGGCAGCGCCCAACCACACCTTC | CASSITGLAAPNHTF